This T cell receptor (beta chain) was sequenced in a study of blood T cells in healthy people across ages. Through a sample-barcoded 5' primer and a J-beta primer mix, a second PCR was run for roughly 7 to 12 cycles. Using its own MiXCR run on the 5' RACE reads, TCRdb lists one record per CDR3 protein. Among around 800,000 distinct CDR3 sequences listed, around 42% were seen once. Germline CDR1 is SGHDN and CDR2 is FVKESK. With 0 bases removed from V and 4 bases from J, the gap between germline ends came to 9 bases. CDR3 length equals 14 residues. Sequencing was performed on blood. The chain recombines TRBV14 with TRBJ1-2, with TRBD1 as a possible D gene (5 bases). The TCR comes from a man aged 55 to 70 in good health. CDR3 nucleotides: TGTGCCAGCAGCCAAGAATGGACAAGCTATGGCTACACCTTC. It is translated as CASSQEWTSYGYTF.